The entry that follows covers one T cell receptor (beta chain) sequence. What this receptor recognizes is not known. The sample holds no much larger clone one base away, and base qualities are not on file. Healthy HIV-negative adults with no recently reported acute infections or vaccinations were included as donors. All donors were Caucasian adults living in Nashville, Tennessee, USA. Magnetic negative selection was used to enrich CD4+ T cells, after which naive cells were positively selected on CD45RA and the negative fraction became the memory subset. Blood was collected by leukapheresis, and PBMCs were isolated by Ficoll-Histopaque density gradient centrifugation and then cryopreserved in liquid nitrogen vapor phase. Analytical flow cytometry was used to check the purity and quantity of each magnetically sorted T cell population. From each sorted fraction, genomic DNA was isolated and quantified by UV absorbance on a Nanodrop 2000c.

TCR CDR3 regions were amplified from genomic DNA by multiplex PCR using the deep immunoSEQ assay. Extracted genomic DNA from each cell subset was spread evenly across all wells of several immunoSEQ 96-well plates, with each plate serving as a replicate. For sorted subsets, each replicate PCR was loaded with around 220 ng genomic DNA, equivalent to 25,000 to 30,000 T cell genomes. Purified libraries were measured with a Qubit 3.0 fluorometer, size-checked on a Bioanalyzer 2100, and measured again with the KAPA Library Quantification kit. Every immunoSEQ 96-well plate was sequenced on a dedicated single-read 150-cycle Illumina NextSeq 550 flow cell. Under the source paper's analysis protocol: The immunoSEQ output contained only junctional sequences without quality scores, so filtering could not match that applied to full-length reads. To assign V/J genes and CDR3, sequences were annotated using PyIR, a Python wrapper for IgBLAST v1.9, with IMGT germline references. Any read was removed if the V/J assignment was weak (E-value above 1e-6), the CDR3 was missing, or the read contained stop codons, out-of-frame junctions, or ambiguous translated residues. V3J clonotypes were defined as sequences sharing an identical inferred V gene, J gene, and CDR3 amino acid sequence. The percentage overlap between two repertoires was calculated by dividing the number of shared unique clonotypes by the size of the smaller repertoire. RTK rarefaction, the Chao1 estimator, and Recon v2.1 estimates of unobserved clonotypes were used to assess repertoire richness. OLGA was used to compute generation probabilities for all TCRbeta clonotypes that the gDNA method yielded from a handful of donors. TCRdb took this table from immuneACCESS and kept in-frame rearrangements with V and J called. Such tables lack part of the clones; where checked against another copy, unresolved V genes explain under half of the gap, and the rest is unexplained. Clone size and the V and J calls come from that table; the DNA yielded D and trimming. In this sample the table shows fewer than 1.4 million clones, 75% to 80% of which occur a single time. The ten largest account for roughly 0.57% of the sample.

Reading from cysteine to phenylalanine, the CDR3 counts 13 amino acids. CDR3 DNA only is kept here, 39 bases in frame from base 1. CDR1 and CDR2 are read off the germline V gene as SQVTM and ANQGSEA. These data belong to a study of shared clonotypes between healthy human individuals (dated by TCRdb to about 2020). Looking at the study overall: The cohort included three men and a couple of women between 18 and 49 years of age. For each donor, CD4 naive and CD4 memory were each run on three plates, CD8 naive on two plates, and CD8 memory on one plate. The study deeply sequenced blood TCR repertoires of five healthy adults to estimate repertoire size and the extent of clonotype sharing between individuals. To increase sequencing depth and limit assay-specific biases, TCR repertoire library preparation and sequencing were carried out by different laboratories using diverse techniques. Per donor, leukapheresis produced somewhere between about 0.94 and 9 billion PBMCs.

Summary of the overall study and its limitations: Across a handful of donors, around 5% of naive CD4, over 3% of naive CD8, around 2.1% of memory CD4, and approximately 0.42% of memory CD8 clonotypes were shared. Larger estimated clonotype richness was generally found for naive subsets than for memory subsets. Even with the large sequencing depth, rarefaction of the sorted-subset datasets indicated that sequencing was incomplete. Based on pairwise subsampling, the degree of clonotype sharing among donors was expected to be affected by sequencing depth. The small number of donors limited the genetic and exposure-history diversity represented. Compared with non-shared clonotypes, the clonotypes found in all four sorted-subset donors had higher generation probabilities. Sampling was limited to blood, and TCR repertoires in tissue likely differ from TCR repertoires in blood.

The origin of this receptor is a man aged 18 to 29 in good health. Some clones in this sample may be carry-over from other donors' samples. Sequenced: memory CD4+ T cells from PBMCs. Sample cell subset or site, as interpreted from the label and publication: CD45RA-negative fraction. This receptor chain uses TRBV29-1 and TRBJ2-5; 7 bases in between match TRBD1. The DNA end is a closer match to TRBJ2-7, so the J assignment may be wrong. At the DNA level, the sequence is TGCAGCGTTCGGGGATTTACAGGGGACGAGCAGTACTTC. It translates to CSVRGFTGDEQYF.